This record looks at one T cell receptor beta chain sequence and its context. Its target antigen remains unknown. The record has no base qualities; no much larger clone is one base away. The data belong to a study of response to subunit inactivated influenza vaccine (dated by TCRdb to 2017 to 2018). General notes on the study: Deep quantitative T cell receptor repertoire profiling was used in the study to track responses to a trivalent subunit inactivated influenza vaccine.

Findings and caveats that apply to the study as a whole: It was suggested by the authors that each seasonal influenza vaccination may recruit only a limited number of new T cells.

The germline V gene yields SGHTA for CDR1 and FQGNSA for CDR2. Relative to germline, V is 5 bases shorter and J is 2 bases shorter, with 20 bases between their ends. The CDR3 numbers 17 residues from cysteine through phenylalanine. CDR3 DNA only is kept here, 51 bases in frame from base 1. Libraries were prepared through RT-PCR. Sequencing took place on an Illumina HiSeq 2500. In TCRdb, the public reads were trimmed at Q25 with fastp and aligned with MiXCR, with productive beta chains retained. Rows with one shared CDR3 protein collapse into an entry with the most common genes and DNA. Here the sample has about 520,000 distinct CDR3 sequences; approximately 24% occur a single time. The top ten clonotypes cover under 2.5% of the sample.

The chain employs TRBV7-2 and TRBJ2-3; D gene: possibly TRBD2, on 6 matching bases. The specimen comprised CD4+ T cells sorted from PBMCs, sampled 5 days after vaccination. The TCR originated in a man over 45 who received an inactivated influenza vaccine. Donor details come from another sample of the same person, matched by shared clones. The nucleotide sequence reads TGTGCCAGCAGCCCAAAGGTTCGGCGGGACTCCACAGATACGCAGTATTTT. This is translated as CASSPKVRRDSTDTQYF.